This T cell receptor (beta chain) was observed in a study of lymphopenia after photon versus proton radiotherapy. Germline-derived CDR1 and CDR2 are SGHVS and FQNEAQ. CDR3 length: 17 residues. V lost 1 base to trimming and J lost 3 bases, with 16 bases between them. Using immunoSEQ multiplex PCR, the repertoire was profiled, and TCRdb retains in-frame clones only, with some absent. This sample has tens of thousands of clones, with over 75% found just once. The V and J genes are TRBV7-8 and TRBJ2-1, with a tentative D call TRBD2 (6 bases). The receptor's source is an older woman with pancreatic cancer. The input for sequencing was peripheral blood, taken from a patient treated with proton-based radiotherapy. The CDR3 DNA is TGTGCCAGCAGCTTAGAGGGCTGGCTGGGACTCTACAATGAGCAGTTCTTC. Its protein product is CASSLEGWLGLYNEQFF.